This entry concerns a single T cell receptor (beta chain). Antigen unknown. The study took a few donor pairs, and their unstimulated naive, memory, effector memory and TEMRA subsets were sequenced. The assay was immunoSEQ multiplex PCR, and TCRdb's table has in-frame clones only and misses some. This table has tens of thousands of clones, about 97% appearing once. This sample stems from a study of siplizumab effects on memory and regulatory T cells. The CDR3 covers 17 residues. Between the trimmed V and J ends, which lost 8 bases and 0 bases, there was a span of 20 bases. Germline CDR1 and CDR2: LGHNT and FRNRAP. Study conclusions and caveats: Apparently key alloresponse contributors, naive T cells also seemed more diverse than memory cells. The study found that siplizumab significantly reduced alloreactive sequences traceable to unstimulated CD4+ memory cells. Naive or memory phenotype assignment was not possible for roughly 80-97% of proliferating CD4+ or CD8+ clones.

This sequence originates from a human donor in good health. The V gene is TRBV12-5, the J gene TRBJ1-5, with D unresolved. Source material: naive CD4+ T cells sorted from blood. The DNA for the CDR3 is TGTGCTAGTTCACCAACGGTGGGGATCTATAGCAATCAGCCCCAGCATTTT. As protein: CASSPTVGIYSNQPQHF.